This TCR beta chain was captured by sequencing in a study of blood T cells in healthy people across ages. Study results and caveats: Long-lived donors had more naive CD4+ cells and higher diversity than aged donors. While age rose, TCR beta diversity per million T cells dropped in a roughly linear way.

Each donor's blood draw was roughly 9.8 milliliters of peripheral blood. This clonotype was seen a single time. As yet, its antigen is unknown. Possible read error: a much larger clone is one base away. The CDR3 is made up of 13 amino acids. From germline, CDR1 is SEHNR and CDR2 FQNEAQ (reference sequence). Trimming left V 5 bases short and J 11 bases short, with 18 bases between. With a J-beta primer mix and a sample-barcoded 5' primer, a second PCR ran about 7 to 12 cycles. TCRdb reprocessed the 5' RACE reads with MiXCR, giving one entry per CDR3 protein. The sample shows around 650,000 distinct CDR3 sequences, roughly 32% of them seen only once.

The sample comprised blood. The chain joins TRBV7-9 to TRBJ2-5; D possibly corresponds to TRBD2 (5 bases). This receptor was obtained from a woman at least 80 years old in good health. The chain's CDR3 is CASSTGNYNEQYF. As DNA, the CDR3 is TGTGCCAGCAGCACCGGGAACTACAATGAGCAGTACTTC.